This TCR beta chain was profiled in a study of blood T cell repertoires in COVID-19. The junction had 6 bases not matched to a gene; V was cut back by 2 bases and J by 4 bases. Germline CDR1 MGHDK, CDR2 SYGVNS. The CDR3 spans 16 residues. Repertoires were generated with immunoSEQ multiplex PCR, while TCRdb's copy carries only in-frame clones and drops some. The data hold approximately 180,000 clones, with around 85% observed a single time. Material for sequencing was peripheral blood. The genes are TRBV25-1 and TRBJ1-3, with TRBD1 matching 9 bases. This sequence was found in a woman aged 80 or over with acute or convalescent COVID-19. The CDR3, as DNA: TGTGCCAGCAGTGAAGGGACAGGGCCCTCCGGAAACACCATATATTTT. Translating gives CASSEGTGPSGNTIYF. The full variable domain, rest sourced from reference TRBV25-1 and TRBJ1-3, is EADIYQTPRYLVIGTGKKITLECSQTMGHDKMYWYQQDPGMELHLIHYSYGVNSTEKGDLSSESTVSRIRTEHFPLTLESARPSHTSQYLCASSEGTGPSGNTIYFGEGSWLTVV.